A single T cell receptor beta chain is shown here with its context. The data are from a study of control samples from healthy donors and cancer patients. Sequencing was performed with immunoSEQ multiplex PCR; in TCRdb, only in-frame clones are kept and a portion is missing. The sample yields about 180,000 clones, 85% to 95% seen once. The length of the CDR3 is 15 residues. The germline V gene encodes CDR1 LNHDA and CDR2 SQIVND (reference sequence). The V end lost 5 bases, the J end lost 7 bases, and 20 bases lay between the germline ends. This TCR was recovered from a man in his thirties or forties in good health. The sequenced sample consisted of blood. The chain has TRBV19 and TRBJ1-1; D is uncertain. The CDR3 DNA reads TGTGCCAGTAGTGACCCCGGGCACTTCCTCAATGAAGCTTTCTTT. It translates to CASSDPGHFLNEAFF.